Presented here are 26 T cell receptor beta chains from one specimen sequenced in a study of blood T cell repertoires in COVID-19. Assay: immunoSEQ multiplex PCR; the TCRdb copy retains only in-frame clones and omits some. This table has 85,000 to 90,000 clones, over 80% appearing once. Sample: peripheral blood. These receptors were taken from a human donor in a cohort sampled during active COVID-19.

This chain joins TRBV6-4 and TRBJ1-5; TRBD1 is a possible D gene (5 bases). The germline V gene encodes CDR1 MRHNA and CDR2 SNTAGT. V was cut by 2 bases and J by 9 bases, with 14 bases left in between. CDR3 size: 14 residues. As DNA, the CDR3 is TGTGCCAGCAGTGACAGGGCAGGGTCATGGCCCCAGCATTTT. Its translation: CASSDRAGSWPQHF.

This chain connects TRBV24-1 to TRBJ2-1; TRBD1 agrees at 7 bases. The CDR3 runs 15 residues. CDR1 KGHDR and CDR2 SFDVKD come from the germline V gene. V was clipped by 7 bases and J by 4 bases; unmatched bases: 9. The CDR3 DNA follows: TGTGCCACCAGGGGCGAGGGGGCGCAGTACAATGAGCAGTTCTTC. This gives the protein CATRGEGAQYNEQFF.

The chain employs TRBV27 and TRBJ2-7, with unresolved D. The germline V gene has CDR1 MNHEY and CDR2 SMNVEV (reference sequence). The CDR3 contains 14 residues. V lost 7 bases, J lost 1 base, and 14 bases lay in between. The CDR3 DNA is TGTGCCAGCAAAGAACTCCTTTCTTCCTACGAGCAGTACTTC. Protein product: CASKELLSSYEQYF.

J is TRBJ1-1 and V is TRBV5-5; D might be TRBD1 (6 bases). CDR3 length: 13 residues. The V gene's germline CDR1 is SGHKS and CDR2 YYEKEE (reference sequence). V was clipped by 4 bases and J by 4 bases, with 11 bases between them. CDR3 bases: TGTGCCAGCAGCCTCAGGGGCGGCACTGAAGCTTTCTTT. Translation gives CASSLRGGTEAFF.

The rearrangement joins TRBV9 to TRBJ2-1; weak D call: TRBD2 (6 bases). Germline loops: CDR1 SGDLS, CDR2 YYNGEE. The CDR3 runs to 13 residues. Trimming pared 1 base from V and 14 bases from J, leaving 16 bases between. The CDR3 is CASSVTTSEKKFF. For the CDR3, the DNA is TGTGCCAGCAGCGTAACGACTAGTGAGAAGAAGTTCTTC.

This chain connects TRBV6-1 to TRBJ1-4, with 9 bases fitting TRBD1. The V and J ends lost 3 bases and 4 bases, in that order; junction bases with no gene match: 3. This CDR3 is 15 amino acids long. Germline CDR1 and CDR2: MNHNS and SASEGT. The DNA of the CDR3 is TGTGCCAGCAGTGACCTGGGACAGGGTAATGAAAAACTGTTTTTT. It codes for CASSDLGQGNEKLFF.

This chain uses TRBV28 with TRBJ1-2, with TRBD1 matching over 11 bases. Germline V lookup: CDR1 MDHEN, CDR2 SYDVKM. The length of the CDR3 is 17 residues. The V and J ends lost 2 bases and 1 base, in that order; junction bases with no gene match: 6. The CDR3 sequence is CASSLTGTGGRNYGYTF. Here the CDR3 DNA reads TGTGCCAGCAGTTTAACCGGGACAGGGGGTCGTAACTATGGCTACACCTTC.

The chain is built from TRBV2 and TRBJ1-6, with no clear D. Germline values: CDR1 SNHLY, CDR2 FYNNEI. V lost 6 bases and J lost 7, with 19 bases in between. The CDR3 has 16 residues. In DNA form, the CDR3 reads TGTGCCAGCAGAGGAGGTGGATGGGGTCCCAATTCACCCCTCCACTTT. This codes for CASRGGGWGPNSPLHF.

The chain joins TRBV28 to TRBJ2-3; possibly TRBD1 for D (5 bases). In germline, CDR1 is MDHEN, CDR2 SYDVKM. This CDR3 region has 18 residues. V lost 2 bases, J lost 2 bases, and 20 bases lay in between. DNA of the CDR3: TGTGCCAGCAGTTTAGGGGCGGACACTCTGGACAACACAGATACGCAGTATTTT. Its translation: CASSLGADTLDNTDTQYF.

The genes are TRBV28 and TRBJ1-2, with 7 bases aligning to TRBD1. CDR3 length: 14 residues. Germline CDR1 reads MDHEN; CDR2 reads SYDVKM. With V trimmed by 3 bases and J by 2 bases, 3 bases remained unmatched. The CDR3 DNA reads as TGTGCCAGCAGTTTGACAGGGTTAAACTATGGCTACACCTTC. It is translated as CASSLTGLNYGYTF.

The chain combines TRBV10-3 with TRBJ2-1; perhaps TRBD2 as D (5 bases). CDR3 size: 14 residues. CDR1 ENHRY and CDR2 SYGVKD come from the germline V gene. V was shortened by 3 bases and J by 7 bases, with 13 bases between the two germline ends. CDR3 protein: CAISDEGPENEQFF. The CDR3 DNA sequence: TGTGCCATCAGTGACGAGGGCCCGGAAAATGAGCAGTTCTTC.

The V and J genes are TRBV5-1 and TRBJ2-1, with 11 bases matching TRBD2. Germline V lookup: CDR1 SGHRS, CDR2 YFSETQ. The CDR3 sequence is 16 residues long. The J segment lost 1 base and the V segment lost 4 bases, leaving 4 bases of the junction unmatched. The CDR3: CASSPGTSGSYNEQFF. CDR3 bases: TGCGCCAGCAGCCCGGGGACTAGCGGATCCTACAATGAGCAGTTCTTC.

The rearrangement uses TRBV27 and TRBJ2-3, with 9 bases that match TRBD1. CDR3 length equals 16 residues. V shed 5 bases, J shed 5 bases, and the junction held 11 bases outside the gene matches. The germline gives CDR1 MNHEY, CDR2 SMNVEV (reference sequence). This CDR3 reads CASSLRTGATRDTQYF. CDR3 nucleotide sequence: TGTGCCAGCAGTCTCCGGACAGGGGCGACCAGAGATACGCAGTATTTT.

This chain uses TRBV5-6 with TRBJ2-3; the D gene is possibly TRBD2 (6 bases). With 4 bases removed from V and 2 bases from J, the gap between germline ends came to 11 bases. This CDR3 has 14 residues. CDR1 SGHDT and CDR2 YYEEEE come from the germline V gene. The CDR3 spells CASSPTSSTDTQYF. CDR3 sequence (DNA): TGTGCCAGCAGCCCTACTAGCTCCACAGATACGCAGTATTTT.

A few counts support this clone. The rearrangement uses TRBV2 and TRBJ2-7, with TRBD2 matching 11 bases. The V segment lost 6 bases and the J segment 0 bases; nucleotides outside the gene matches: 7. Germline V gene data show CDR1 as SNHLY and CDR2 as FYNNEI. This CDR3 contains 16 residues. The CDR3 protein is CASRTLTSGTSYEQYF. CDR3 DNA: TGTGCCAGCAGGACACTGACTAGCGGGACCTCCTACGAGCAGTACTTC.

The rearrangement links TRBV5-3 to TRBJ1-5, with 10 bases that match TRBD1. TRBV5-3 is an open reading frame whose function is uncertain. This CDR3 is 16 amino acids long. After removal of 4 bases from V and 5 bases from J, the junction contained 9 bases not matched to a gene. The CDR3 is CARSPPDRGLDQPQHF. The CDR3 DNA reads TGTGCCAGAAGCCCCCCCGACAGGGGGCTCGATCAGCCCCAGCATTTT.

V and J are TRBV24-1 and TRBJ2-3; weak D call: TRBD1 (5 bases). The V end lost 5 bases, the J end lost 1 base, and 12 bases lay between the germline ends. The CDR3 totals 15 residues. The germline V gene encodes CDR1 KGHDR and CDR2 SFDVKD. As DNA, the CDR3 is TGTGCCACCAGTGGAGAGCCCAGGGGCACAGATACGCAGTATTTT. As protein: CATSGEPRGTDTQYF.

This clone appeared a single time. The rearrangement links TRBV27 to TRBJ2-7; 7 nucleotides match TRBD2. After removal of 0 bases from V and 2 bases from J, the junction contained 7 bases not matched to a gene. The V gene's germline CDR1 is MNHEY and CDR2 SMNVEV (reference sequence). The CDR3 contains 16 residues. CDR3 nucleotide sequence: TGTGCCAGCAGTTTATCGGGCGGGAGTGGCACCTACGAGCAGTACTTC. This gives the protein CASSLSGGSGTYEQYF.

CDR3 in amino acids: CASSLGSLGNIQYF. In nucleotides, the CDR3 is TGTGCCAGCAGCTTAGGGAGCCTTGGGAACATTCAGTACTTC. V and J are TRBV5-8 and TRBJ2-4, with a tentative D call TRBD2 (5 bases). V was cut by 2 bases and J by 7 bases, with 13 bases left in between. CDR1 is SGHTS, CDR2 YDEGEE, per germline. The CDR3 consists of 14 residues.

V and J are TRBV9 and TRBJ2-1; weak D call: TRBD1 (5 bases). Per germline, CDR1 SGDLS and CDR2 YYNGEE. The CDR3 covers 14 residues. Trimming removed 0 bases at V and 12 bases at J, with 16 bases between. The CDR3 region has the DNA TGTGCCAGCAGCGTAGCGACCGGGCTCCAGGGGCAGTTCTTC. Translated, it gives CASSVATGLQGQFF. Drawing the rest from reference TRBV9 and TRBJ2-1, the complete variable domain is DSGVTQTPKHLITATGQRVTLRCSPRSGDLSVYWYQQSLDQGLQFLIQYYNGEERAKGNILERFSAQQFPDLHSELNLSSLELGDSALYFCASSVATGLQGQFFGPGTRLTVL.

The chain recombines TRBV11-3 with TRBJ2-7, with D perhaps TRBD2 (5 bases). Trimming cost V 6 bases and J 2 bases, with 14 bases left between them. The germline V gene has CDR1 SGHNT and CDR2 YENEEA. This CDR3 contains 14 residues. CDR3 sequence (DNA): TGTGCCAGCAGTCGGAGGTCTGCACCCTACGAGCAGTACTTC. This codes for CASSRRSAPYEQYF.

The genes are TRBV18 and TRBJ2-5; 12 bases are a match to TRBD2. The end of the DNA aligns better with TRBJ2-7, so the J call may be wrong. The length of the CDR3 is 16 residues. CDR1 is KGHSH and CDR2 is LQKENI in the germline V gene. For the CDR3, the DNA is TGTGCCAGCTCACCACGACTAGCGGGAGACGCCTACGAGCAGTACTTC. Encoded protein: CASSPRLAGDAYEQYF.

V is TRBV3-1 (or the pseudogene TRBV3-2) and J is TRBJ1-5, with D unclear. The CDR3 sequence is 12 residues long. The V and J ends lost 3 bases and 5 bases respectively, with 5 bases between them. Germline loops: CDR1 LGHDT, CDR2 YNNKEL (reference sequence). The CDR3 coding sequence is TGTGCCAGCAGCCACGAGGATCAGCCCCAGCATTTT. Protein sequence: CASSHEDQPQHF.

J is TRBJ2-2 and V is TRBV27, with 8 bases that match TRBD2. The junction had 6 bases not matched to a gene; V was cut back by 5 bases and J by 4 bases. Germline V gene sequence: CDR1 MNHEY, CDR2 SMNVEV (reference sequence). The CDR3 is 15 amino acids. CDR3 region: CASSQTSVGTGELFF. The DNA of the CDR3 is TGTGCCAGCAGTCAGACTAGCGTTGGCACCGGGGAGCTGTTTTTT.

This sequence joins TRBV30 and TRBJ1-3; D is possibly TRBD1 (5 bases). Per germline, CDR1 GTSNPN and CDR2 SVGIG (reference sequence). V dropped 1 base and J dropped 0 bases, with 10 bases sitting between them. The CDR3 extends over 15 amino acids. CDR3 loop: CAWSGQGFSGNTIYF. DNA for the CDR3: TGTGCCTGGAGTGGCCAGGGCTTCTCTGGAAACACCATATATTTT.

This clone is labeled as medium-sized. The same CDR3 is also encoded by other DNA sequences in this sample. The chain joins TRBV12-3 or TRBV12-4 to TRBJ2-7; TRBD1 aligns across 9 bases. The length of the CDR3 is 13 residues. J gave up 3 bases and V 4 bases, and 1 base lay outside the gene matches. Here the CDR3 DNA reads TGTGCCAGCAGTTCGGACAGGGGCTACGAGCAGTACTTC. Its protein is CASSSDRGYEQYF.